This T cell receptor beta chain was observed in a study of T cell responses to AZD1222 COVID-19 vaccine (dated by TCRdb to 2020 to 2022). Regarding the study in general: AZD1222 recipients with second doses at about 4 weeks or about 12 weeks were pooled, because spike-specific TCR depth and breadth did not differ between schedules. TCR sequencing was performed for approximately 240 trial participants, of whom about 210 were given two doses of AZD1222 and about 25 were given two doses of MenACWY control vaccine. Trial participants were enrolled into age subgroups of 18-55, 56-69 and 70-plus years, which contained around 150, 29 and 61 TCR-sequenced participants, respectively.

On this clone: Its antigen remains undetermined. There are no base qualities to consult, and no much larger clone falls within one base.

The CDR3 regions of human TCRbeta chains were subjected to immunosequencing. The original methods were these. TCRs in the repertoires were matched against a reference library of SARS-CoV-2-specific TCRs that had been generated with the MIRA antigen-specificity platform. Breadth was defined as the fraction of unique TCRs that were SARS-CoV-2-associated. Depth was defined as the fraction of total T cells that were SARS-CoV-2-associated. Using the MIRA data, each spike-specific TCR was assigned both to the spike region to which the TCR was reactive and to a CD4 or CD8 class. Log10-transformed breadth and depth values were compared by one-way ANOVA with Sidak's multiple comparisons tests. TCRdb holds this immuneACCESS table with in-frame rearrangements only. Some clones are missing; in checked studies, unresolved V genes explain under half, and the rest has no known cause. V and J calls and clone size are copied from that table; D and trimming were computed from the DNA. The sample contains over 90,000 clones, 86% of them found a single time. The ten largest make up 4% to 6% of the sample.

After removal of 2 bases from V and 0 bases from J, the junction retains 4 bases not matched to a gene. CDR1 SGHRS and CDR2 YFSETQ are derived from the germline V gene. The CDR3 numbers 17 residues from cysteine through phenylalanine. Of the read, only the CDR3 DNA is kept; its 51 bases are in frame from base 1. The sample's time point label, decoded: baseline before first vaccination. Vaccinee samples came from UK trials COV001 and COV002, including a single-blind randomized controlled phase 2/3 trial of AZD1222 (ChAdOx1 nCoV-19) in healthy adults. For TCRbeta chain sequencing, PBMC samples from trial participants were taken at day 0 and at day 28 after the second dose. The full study reports these points: Participants were mostly white British and included more females than males, and it was suggested by the authors that clonal diversity may have been underestimated. After two AZD1222 doses, both the breadth and the depth of spike-specific TCRs were significantly higher than at day 0 and than in MenACWY recipients. The whole spike protein was spanned by vaccine-associated CD4 TCRs, and dominant responses were seen in regions 160-218 and 743-854. In the small 56-69-year group, the increase in depth fell short of significance, most likely because of low power. No day 14 peak-response samples were available, so repertoires were characterized only after the peak T cell response. Epitopes outside the regions mutated in the B.1.351 and B.1.1.7 variants were reportedly recognized by nearly half of the unique spike-specific TCRs. Conclusions about previously exposed vaccinees are limited because only five or six AZD1222 recipients were SARS-CoV-2 seropositive at baseline.

The V and J segments used are TRBV5-1 and TRBJ2-7, and 14 junction bases match TRBD2. The sequence came from an adult in good health. This material consisted of peripheral blood, taken on day 0 of AZD1222 vaccination. The CDR3 amino acid sequence is: CASSFYGLAGGSYEQYF. The sequenced DNA: TGCGCCAGCAGCTTTTATGGACTAGCGGGAGGCTCCTACGAGCAGTACTTC.